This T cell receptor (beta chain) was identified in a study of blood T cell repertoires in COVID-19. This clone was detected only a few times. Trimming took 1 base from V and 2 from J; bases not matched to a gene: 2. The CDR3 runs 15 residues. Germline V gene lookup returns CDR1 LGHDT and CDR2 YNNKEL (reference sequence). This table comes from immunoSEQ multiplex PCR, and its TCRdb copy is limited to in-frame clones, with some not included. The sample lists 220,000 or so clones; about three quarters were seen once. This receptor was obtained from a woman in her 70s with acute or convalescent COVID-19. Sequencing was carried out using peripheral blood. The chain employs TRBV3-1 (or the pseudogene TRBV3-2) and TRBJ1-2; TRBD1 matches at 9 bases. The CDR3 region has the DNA TGTGCCAGCAGCCAAGCGGACAGGGGCAACTATGGCTACACCTTC. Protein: CASSQADRGNYGYTF.